These 26 T cell receptor beta chains were all obtained from the same sample, sequenced in a study of blood T cell repertoires in COVID-19. Using immunoSEQ multiplex PCR, the repertoire was profiled, and TCRdb retains in-frame clones only, with some absent. The table has 450,000 to 500,000 clones, roughly 90% seen once. The sample was PBMCs or T cells enriched from blood (not recorded which). Receptors were obtained from a woman aged 18-35 years who had recovered from COVID-19.

This chain joins TRBV11-2 and TRBJ1-4; D call uncertain. Germline V gene sequence: CDR1 SGHAT, CDR2 FQNNGV. V dropped 3 bases and J dropped 7 bases, with 9 bases sitting between them. CDR3 length equals 13 residues. The CDR3 bases are TGTGCCAGCAGCTTTGCGGGGAGTGAAAAACTGTTTTTT. Translated: CASSFAGSEKLFF.

This CDR3 is CAWSKRGVQETQYF. CDR3 coding DNA: TGTGCCTGGAGTAAGCGGGGGGTACAAGAGACCCAGTACTTC. V and J are TRBV30 and TRBJ2-5; the match to TRBD2 covers 9 bases. This CDR3 is 14 amino acids long. The germline V gene has CDR1 GTSNPN and CDR2 SVGIG (reference sequence). The junction had 3 bases not matched to a gene; V was cut back by 2 bases and J by 2 bases.

This CDR3 is CASSRTGGNTEAFF. CDR3 bases: TGTGCCAGCAGCCGGACAGGGGGAAACACTGAAGCTTTCTTT. The rearrangement uses TRBV6-2 or TRBV6-3 and TRBJ1-1; TRBD1 matches 10 bases. Looked up from germline, CDR1 is MNHEY and CDR2 is SVGEGT. V gave up 6 bases and J gave up 2 bases; unmatched junction bases: 3. This CDR3 is built from 14 residues.

The chain couples TRBV7-2 to TRBJ2-1; 7 bases are shared with TRBD2. CDR1 is SGHTA and CDR2 is FQGNSA in the germline V gene. With V trimmed by 4 bases and J by 2 bases, 5 bases remained unmatched. The CDR3 is 15 residues long. The CDR3 loop is CASSSPGGAYNEQFF. In DNA form, the CDR3 reads TGTGCCAGCAGCTCCCCTGGGGGGGCCTACAATGAGCAGTTCTTC.

This clone has just one count. The chain links TRBV2 to TRBJ1-2; D remains ambiguous. Germline-derived CDR1 and CDR2 are SNHLY and FYNNEI. Trimming removed 4 bases from V and 2 bases from J, with 8 bases in between. The CDR3 runs to 13 residues. This CDR3 reads CASSVGANYGYTF. Written as DNA, the CDR3 is TGTGCCAGCAGTGTAGGAGCAAACTATGGCTACACCTTC. Full variable domain (outside the CDR3, taken from reference TRBV2 and TRBJ1-2): EPEVTQTPSHQVTQMGQEVILRCVPISNHLYFYWYRQILGQKVEFLVSFYNNEISEKSEIFDDQFSVERPDGSNFTLKIRSTKLEDSAMYFCASSVGANYGYTFGSGTRLTVV.

This rearrangement joins TRBV4-1 to TRBJ2-7; a weak D match, TRBD1 (8 bases). Germline CDR1 and CDR2: MGHRA and YSYEKL. The CDR3 extends over 14 amino acids. V was cut by 3 bases and J by 4 bases, with 13 bases left in between. This CDR3 is CASSHEQGGYEQYF. The CDR3 DNA is TGCGCCAGCAGCCACGAACAGGGGGGGTACGAGCAGTACTTC.

This chain joins TRBV19 and TRBJ1-5, with D possibly being TRBD1 (6 bases). Germline-derived CDR1 and CDR2 are LNHDA and SQIVND (reference sequence). The CDR3 is 14 residues long. V shed 6 bases and J shed 4 bases, with 13 bases lying between them. CDR3 loop: CASRETGTNQPQHF. The CDR3 DNA is TGTGCCAGTAGGGAGACAGGTACGAATCAGCCCCAGCATTTT. Using reference TRBV19 and TRBJ1-5 for the parts outside the CDR3, the full variable domain is DGGITQSPKYLFRKEGQNVTLSCEQNLNHDAMYWYRQDPGQGLRLIYYSQIVNDFQKGDIAEGYSVSREKKESFPLTVTSAQKNPTAFYLCASRETGTNQPQHFGDGTRLSIL.

This sequence joins TRBV25-1 and TRBJ1-2; 10 bases are shared with TRBD1. The CDR3 loop spans 16 amino acids. Germline V gene data show CDR1 as MGHDK and CDR2 as SYGVNS. J gave up 2 bases and V 2 bases, and 5 bases lay outside the gene matches. In DNA, the CDR3 is TGTGCCAGCAGTGAAAAAGCGGGACAGGGGAACTATGGCTACACCTTC. This sequence encodes CASSEKAGQGNYGYTF.

The V call is TRBV28, the J call TRBJ1-5, with D possibly being TRBD1 (5 bases). The CDR3 runs to 18 residues. Trimming took 5 bases from V and 2 from J, leaving 22 bases between them. The germline CDR1 and CDR2 sequences are MDHEN and SYDVKM. CDR3 DNA sequence: TGTGCCAGCAGTCCCCCGACAGAGAAGCAAGTGGGCAATCAGCCCCAGCATTTT. This sequence encodes CASSPPTEKQVGNQPQHF.

The chain couples TRBV19 to TRBJ1-4; no clear D gene. Per germline, CDR1 LNHDA and CDR2 SQIVND (reference sequence). V lost 11 bases and J 8 bases, leaving 12 bases between the germline ends. The CDR3 extends over 11 amino acids. CDR3 DNA: TGTGCCGGCCGGATCGGGGAAAAACTGTTTTTT. Protein: CAGRIGEKLFF.

Comments on this clone: At the DNA level, this CDR3 is encoded by other sequences in the same sample as well. V and J are TRBV3-1 (or the pseudogene TRBV3-2) and TRBJ1-2; D gene ambiguous. The CDR3 is 11 residues long. Germline V gives CDR1 LGHDT, CDR2 YNNKEL (reference sequence). V shed 1 base and J shed 8 bases, with 5 bases lying between them. CDR3 residues: CASSQGGGYTF. The DNA of the CDR3 is TGTGCCAGCAGCCAAGGAGGAGGCTACACCTTC.

The chain recombines TRBV10-3 with TRBJ1-2, with 7 nucleotides matching TRBD1. The length of the CDR3 is 17 residues. The V gene end was trimmed by 6 bases and the J gene end by 5 bases; junction bases not matched to a gene: 18. Germline V gene lookup returns CDR1 ENHRY and CDR2 SYGVKD. The CDR3 nucleotides are TGTGCCATCAGCCCGGGACAGCTATCATCAACAGGGTATGGCTACACCTTC. Translated: CAISPGQLSSTGYGYTF.

The chain recombines TRBV19 with TRBJ1-1; TRBD1 matches 9 bases. The CDR3 length is 12 residues. Germline V gene lookup returns CDR1 LNHDA and CDR2 SQIVND (reference sequence). J gave up 7 bases and V 8 bases, and 5 bases lay outside the gene matches. CDR3 DNA: TGTGCCAGTTCCACAGGGGGCGGTGAAGCTTTCTTT. It is translated as CASSTGGGEAFF.

The chain couples TRBV7-2 to TRBJ1-2, with a tentative D call TRBD1 (5 bases). Germline CDR1 and CDR2: SGHTA and FQGNSA. The CDR3 consists of 13 residues. Deletions cut 1 base from V and 2 bases from J, with 5 bases between. CDR3 coding DNA: TGTGCCAGCAGCTTAGAGGGGAACTATGGCTACACCTTC. This sequence encodes CASSLEGNYGYTF.

The rearrangement links TRBV3-1 (or the pseudogene TRBV3-2) to TRBJ1-1, with TRBD1 as a possible D gene (6 bases). Germline V gene lookup returns CDR1 LGHDT and CDR2 YNNKEL (reference sequence). V was pared by 3 bases and J by 1 base, with 12 bases between. The CDR3 has 15 residues. In DNA form, the CDR3 reads TGTGCCAGCAGCCAGGGGGCGTTGCAGAACACTGAAGCTTTCTTT. It codes for CASSQGALQNTEAFF.

This rearrangement joins TRBV10-2 to TRBJ2-1; TRBD1 matches 9 bases. The V gene end was trimmed by 0 bases and the J gene end by 8 bases; junction bases not matched to a gene: 14. The CDR3 totals 18 residues. CDR1 and CDR2 from the germline V gene are WSHSY and SAAADI. CDR3 protein: CASSESPGQGGLIDEQFF. The CDR3 DNA follows: TGCGCCAGCAGTGAGTCGCCGGGACAGGGTGGACTAATTGATGAGCAGTTCTTC.

The chain couples TRBV28 to TRBJ1-5; tentative D call: TRBD1 (6 bases). Germline assignment: CDR1 MDHEN and CDR2 SYDVKM. The V and J ends lost 2 bases and 5 bases respectively, with 13 bases between them. The CDR3 is 15 amino acids. This chain's CDR3 is CASSLGGAGDQPQHF. For the CDR3, the DNA is TGTGCCAGCAGTTTAGGGGGCGCGGGGGATCAGCCCCAGCATTTT.

This chain uses TRBV6-1 with TRBJ1-5, with D perhaps TRBD1 (5 bases). The germline gives CDR1 MNHNS, CDR2 SASEGT. The CDR3 has 15 residues. V lost 3 bases and J lost 6, with 15 bases in between. The DNA for the CDR3 is TGTGCCAGCAGTGAGGGAGGGGAGGCAGGTCAGCCCCAGCATTTT. Its translation is CASSEGGEAGQPQHF.

The chain joins TRBV5-1 to TRBJ1-2; 11 positions agree with TRBD1. Germline CDR1 and CDR2: SGHRS and YFSETQ. V shed 7 bases, J shed 4 bases, and the junction held 9 bases outside the gene matches. CDR3 length equals 15 residues. DNA for the CDR3: TGCGCCAGCGGCTCGGGCGGGACAGGGGGCTATGGCTACACCTTC. Translating it yields CASGSGGTGGYGYTF.

The rearrangement joins TRBV28 to TRBJ2-2; TRBD1 might be the D (7 bases). Germline lookup yields CDR1 MDHEN and CDR2 SYDVKM. The length of the CDR3 is 14 residues. V was cut by 7 bases and J by 5 bases, with 14 bases left in between. The CDR3 reads CASTAGQLTGELFF. Here the CDR3 DNA reads TGTGCCAGCACCGCGGGACAGCTGACCGGGGAGCTGTTTTTT.

V usage is TRBV28 and J usage is TRBJ1-5, with no clear D. Trimming left V 8 bases short and J 6 bases short, with 11 bases between. This CDR3 comprises 12 residues. Germline CDR1 reads MDHEN; CDR2 reads SYDVKM. CDR3 in DNA: TGTGCCAGCGGGTTTCGGGGTCAGCCCCAGCATTTT. It yields the protein CASGFRGQPQHF.

The V call is TRBV4-1, the J call TRBJ2-7; 10 bases fit TRBD1. Germline values: CDR1 MGHRA, CDR2 YSYEKL. The CDR3 runs to 16 residues. The V segment lost 0 bases and the J segment 4 bases; nucleotides outside the gene matches: 6. CDR3 in DNA: TGCGCCAGCAGCCAAGACCGCCGGGACAGGGGATACGAGCAGTACTTC. Translating gives CASSQDRRDRGYEQYF.

The V gene is TRBV28, the J gene TRBJ2-7; D possibly corresponds to TRBD1 (5 bases). Deletions cut 3 bases from V and 4 bases from J, with 22 bases between. The germline V gene encodes CDR1 MDHEN and CDR2 SYDVKM. The CDR3 runs to 17 residues. The CDR3 loop reads CASSFHSIGVSWYEQYF. The CDR3 DNA follows: TGTGCCAGCAGTTTTCATTCGATAGGGGTCTCATGGTACGAGCAGTACTTC.

The chain has TRBV3-1 (or the pseudogene TRBV3-2) and TRBJ2-4, with D possibly matching TRBD2 (7 bases). This CDR3 has 15 amino acids. With 3 bases removed from V and 9 bases from J, the gap between germline ends came to 18 bases. Germline-derived CDR1 and CDR2 are LGHDT and YNNKEL (reference sequence). CDR3 sequence reads: CASSQEPGRGAIQYF. CDR3 sequence (DNA): TGTGCCAGCAGCCAGGAGCCCGGTCGGGGGGCCATTCAGTACTTC.

The chain joins TRBV5-6 to TRBJ1-2, with TRBD1 matching over 7 bases. V gave up 3 bases and J gave up 7 bases; unmatched junction bases: 9. There are 14 residues in the CDR3. The germline gives CDR1 SGHDT, CDR2 YYEEEE. CDR3 coding DNA: TGTGCCAGCAGCTCGATGACAGGGACCCTTGGCTACACCTTC. Its translation: CASSSMTGTLGYTF.

The V gene is TRBV7-2, the J gene TRBJ2-2, with a weak D call TRBD1 (6 bases). The germline gives CDR1 SGHTA, CDR2 FQGNSA. V dropped 5 bases and J dropped 5 bases, with 9 bases sitting between them. The CDR3 runs 13 residues. The CDR3 region is CASSAQGTGELFF. CDR3 DNA sequence: TGTGCCAGCAGCGCCCAGGGGACCGGGGAGCTGTTTTTT. Using reference TRBV7-2 and TRBJ2-2 for the parts outside the CDR3, the full variable domain is GAGVSQSPSNKVTEKGKDVELRCDPISGHTALYWYRQSLGQGLEFLIYFQGNSAPDKSGLPSDRFSAERTGGSVSTLTIQRTQQEDSAVYLCASSAQGTGELFFGEGSRLTVL.